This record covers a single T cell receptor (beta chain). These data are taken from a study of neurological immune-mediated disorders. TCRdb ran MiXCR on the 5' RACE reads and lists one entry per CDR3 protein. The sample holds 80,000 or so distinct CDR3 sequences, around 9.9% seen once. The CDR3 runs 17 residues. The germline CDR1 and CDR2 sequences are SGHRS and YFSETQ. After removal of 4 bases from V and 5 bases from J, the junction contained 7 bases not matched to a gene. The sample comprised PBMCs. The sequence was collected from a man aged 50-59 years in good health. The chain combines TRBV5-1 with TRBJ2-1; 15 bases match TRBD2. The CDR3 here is CASSPGLAGGLDNEQFF. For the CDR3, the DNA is TGCGCCAGCAGCCCCGGACTAGCGGGGGGGCTCGACAATGAGCAGTTCTTC.